This T cell receptor beta chain was sequenced in a study of blood T cell repertoires in COVID-19. Looking at the study overall: From T cells, B-cell-depleted T cells, or PBMCs came the material, which was cDNA or gDNA.

This CDR3 is 15 amino acids long. In germline, CDR1 is SGHTA, CDR2 FQGNSA. V dropped 5 bases and J dropped 3 bases, with 16 bases sitting between them. Clinical histories supplied by participants themselves formed the basis of cohort assignment. Libraries were prepared by immunoSEQ multiplex PCR; TCRdb keeps only in-frame clonotypes and omits some of them. Among 380,000 or so clones listed, approximately 86% were seen once. The sequenced sample was PBMCs or T cells enriched from blood (not recorded which). The source is a woman in her thirties or forties with acute COVID-19. The V and J genes are TRBV7-2 and TRBJ2-5; D remains unclear. The chain's CDR3 is CASSHNGRSEETQYF. The CDR3 DNA sequence: TGTGCCAGCAGCCATAACGGCCGAAGCGAAGAGACCCAGTACTTC.